These 22 T cell receptor beta chains share one sample of origin, sequenced in a study of control samples from healthy donors and cancer patients. Generated by immunoSEQ multiplex PCR, the TCRdb table keeps only in-frame clones and is missing some. This sample carries more than 140,000 clones, approximately 94% of them seen once, and the ten largest clones take less than 15%. Sample: blood. Receptors were obtained from a man aged 35 to 55 in good health.

This sequence joins TRBV18 and TRBJ1-5; D is uncertain. The CDR3 covers 13 residues. Trimming removed 3 bases from V and 1 base from J, with 4 bases in between. Germline values: CDR1 KGHSH, CDR2 LQKENI. The CDR3 DNA follows: TGTGCCAGCTCACCTGAGAGCAATCAGCCCCAGCATTTT. Its translation: CASSPESNQPQHF.

This clone showed up just once. The chain links TRBV21-1 to TRBJ2-5; the D call of TRBD2 is as the table states it, not checked on the DNA. TRBV21-1 has pseudogene status. The length of the CDR3 is 14 residues. DNA for the CDR3: TGTGCCAGCAGCAAGACGCGGGAGGAAGAGACCCAGTACTTC. Amino acid sequence: CASSKTREEETQYF.

This clone came up a few times. At the DNA level, this CDR3 is encoded by other sequences in the same sample as well. CDR3 nucleotide sequence: TGTGCCATCAGTGACAGGGACACTGAAGCTTTCTTT. Translated, it gives CAISDRDTEAFF. The chain has TRBV10-3 and TRBJ1-1; tentative D call: TRBD1 (5 bases). V lost 3 bases to trimming and J lost 3 bases, with 5 bases between them. Germline values: CDR1 ENHRY, CDR2 SYGVKD. This CDR3 region has 12 residues.

This chain uses TRBV9 with TRBJ1-3; D not resolved. Trimming cost V 2 bases and J 8 bases, with 14 bases left between them. The CDR3 runs 14 residues. Germline assignment: CDR1 SGDLS and CDR2 YYNGEE. In DNA, the CDR3 is TGTGCCAGCAGCGTGGGATCGGCCGGGGACACCATATATTTT. Encoded protein: CASSVGSAGDTIYF.

The chain is built from TRBV6-5 and TRBJ2-5, with 7 bases that match TRBD1. Trimming at V came to 6 bases and at J to 1 base, leaving 2 bases not matched to a gene. This CDR3 has 13 residues. Germline V lookup: CDR1 MNHEY, CDR2 SVGAGI. The CDR3 loop is CASRTGTQETQYF. CDR3 in DNA: TGTGCCAGCAGGACAGGGACCCAAGAGACCCAGTACTTC.

The CDR3 here is CAWSLGQGITGELFF. Written as DNA, the CDR3 is TGTGCCTGGAGTTTGGGACAGGGTATCACCGGGGAGCTGTTTTTT. The V and J genes are TRBV30 and TRBJ2-2, with 9 bases lining up with TRBD1. Germline CDR1 and CDR2: GTSNPN and SVGIG (reference sequence). This CDR3 comprises 15 residues. Losses at the gene ends were 2 bases for V and 4 bases for J; bases not matched to a gene: 5.

The table lists this clone with a count of one. The CDR3: CASSLFGSTRGYGYTF. CDR3 bases: TGTGCCAGCAGCTTATTTGGTAGTACAAGAGGCTATGGCTACACCTTC. The chain employs TRBV7-3 and TRBJ1-2; no clear D gene. Trimming removed 2 bases from V and 4 bases from J, with 17 bases in between. The CDR3 has 16 amino acids. The germline CDR1 and CDR2 sequences are SGHTA and FQGTGA. The full variable domain, with the rest looked up from reference TRBV7-3 and TRBJ1-2, is GAGVSQTPSNKVTEKGKYVELRCDPISGHTALYWYRQSLGQGPEFLIYFQGTGAADDSGLPNDRFFAVRPEGSVSTLKIQRTERGDSAVYLCASSLFGSTRGYGYTFGSGTRLTVV.

J is TRBJ1-3 and V is TRBV7-2, with D unclear. V was shortened by 7 bases and J by 4 bases, with 14 bases between the two germline ends. CDR1 is SGHTA and CDR2 is FQGNSA in the germline V gene. The CDR3 is made up of 14 amino acids. CDR3: CASNLRNEGNTIYF. Here the CDR3 DNA reads TGTGCCAGCAACCTTAGAAATGAGGGAAACACCATATATTTT.

This clone was counted once. CDR3 DNA sequence: TGTGCCAGCAGCCAATGGTTCAGAGCTGACGAGCAGTACTTC. Its protein product is CASSQWFRADEQYF. V is TRBV4-2 and J is TRBJ2-7; unclear D gene. The CDR3 extends over 14 amino acids. The V end was cut by 2 bases, the J end by 5 bases, with 13 bases between. Looked up from germline, CDR1 is LGHNA and CDR2 is YNFKEQ.

The rearrangement links TRBV11-2 to TRBJ2-1, with 8 positions matching TRBD2. The CDR3 is made up of 17 amino acids. Germline CDR1 reads SGHAT; CDR2 reads FQNNGV. V shed 1 base and J 2 bases; nucleotides not matched to a gene: 7. DNA of the CDR3: TGTGCCAGCAGCTTAGGAACTAGCGGTTTCCCCTACAATGAGCAGTTCTTC. Its protein product is CASSLGTSGFPYNEQFF.

In nucleotides, the CDR3 is TGTGCCAGCAGCGTAGGGTCAGGGGCGAAACGCGGCGAGCAGTACTTC. It codes for CASSVGSGAKRGEQYF. The rearrangement joins TRBV9 to TRBJ2-7, with D possibly TRBD1 on 6 matching bases. The CDR3 is 16 amino acids. Germline CDR1 SGDLS, CDR2 YYNGEE. The ends were cut back, 0 bases at V and 6 bases at J, with 19 bases in the middle.

J is TRBJ1-1 and V is TRBV10-3; unclear D gene. In germline, CDR1 is ENHRY, CDR2 SYGVKD. V lost 3 bases, J lost 2 bases, and 7 bases lay in between. The CDR3 is 13 residues long. The CDR3 sequence is CAISDSINTEAFF. CDR3 DNA: TGTGCCATCAGTGACTCCATAAACACTGAAGCTTTCTTT.

The chain is built from TRBV6-2 or TRBV6-3 and TRBJ2-5; either TRBD1 or TRBD2 may supply D (5 bases each). Trimming stripped 5 bases from V and 4 bases from J, with 14 bases between. CDR3 length: 14 amino acids. Germline V CDR1 and CDR2: MNHEY, SVGEGT. The CDR3 sequence is CASSRGAQRETQYF. In DNA, the CDR3 is TGTGCCAGCAGTCGAGGGGCCCAACGAGAGACCCAGTACTTC.

This sequence joins TRBV18 and TRBJ2-5; no clear D gene. In germline, CDR1 is KGHSH, CDR2 LQKENI. The CDR3 loop spans 11 amino acids. V was pared by 2 bases and J by 9 bases, with 7 bases between. CDR3 region: CASSPAEAQYF. CDR3 nucleotide sequence: TGTGCCAGCTCACCAGCTGAGGCCCAGTACTTC. The whole variable domain, filled in from reference TRBV18 and TRBJ2-5, reads NAGVMQNPRHLVRRRGQEARLRCSPMKGHSHVYWYRQLPEEGLKFMVYLQKENIIDESGMPKERFSAEFPKEGPSILRIQQVVRGDSAAYFCASSPAEAQYFGPGTRLLVL.

The rearrangement links TRBV24-1 to TRBJ1-2, with D perhaps TRBD1 (5 bases). Germline-derived CDR1 and CDR2 are KGHDR and SFDVKD. V lost 4 bases and J lost 5, with 13 bases in between. The CDR3 is 14 amino acids. The DNA for the CDR3 is TGTGCCACCAGTGAGGGGGGTGTTGGGTATGGCTACACCTTC. Amino acids: CATSEGGVGYGYTF.

The CDR3 DNA reads TGTGCCAGCAGCCTACAGGAGAATCAGCCCCAGCATTTT. It encodes CASSLQENQPQHF. The chain has TRBV6-5 and TRBJ1-5, with D perhaps matching TRBD1 (5 bases). Between the trimmed V and J ends, which lost 6 bases and 4 bases, there was a span of 10 bases. Germline assignment: CDR1 MNHEY and CDR2 SVGAGI. The CDR3 extends over 13 amino acids.

The chain employs TRBV10-3 and TRBJ2-5; 8 bases align to TRBD1. CDR3 length: 14 residues. The J segment lost 1 base and the V segment lost 6 bases, leaving 4 bases of the junction unmatched. The germline V gene encodes CDR1 ENHRY and CDR2 SYGVKD. The CDR3 DNA sequence: TGTGCCATCAGAGGGACAGGAATCCAAGAGACCCAGTACTTC. It specifies CAIRGTGIQETQYF.

V gene TRBV28 combines with J gene TRBJ2-1; no reliable D call. CDR1 MDHEN and CDR2 SYDVKM come from the germline V gene. V lost 10 bases to trimming and J lost 0 bases, with 13 bases between them. The CDR3 runs to 14 residues. The CDR3 region has the DNA TGTGCCACCTTCTCGGGTAGCTCCTACAATGAGCAGTTCTTC. Translating gives CATFSGSSYNEQFF. Variable domain in full (rest from reference TRBV28 and TRBJ2-1): DVKVTQSSRYLVKRTGEKVFLECVQDMDHENMFWYRQDPGLGLRLIYFSYDVKMKEKGDIPEGYSVSREKKERFSLILESASTNQTSMYLCATFSGSSYNEQFFGPGTRLTVL.

The chain combines TRBV5-5 with TRBJ2-7; 10 bases are shared with TRBD2. Germline assignment: CDR1 SGHKS and CDR2 YYEKEE (reference sequence). The J segment lost 4 bases and the V segment lost 3 bases, leaving 7 bases of the junction unmatched. The CDR3 is 15 amino acids. CDR3: CASSWLGLAMYEQYF. CDR3 nucleotides: TGTGCCAGCAGCTGGCTGGGACTAGCGATGTACGAGCAGTACTTC. The full variable domain, its missing parts supplied by reference TRBV5-5 and TRBJ2-7, is DAGVTQSPTHLIKTRGQQVTLRCSPISGHKSVSWYQQVLGQGPQFIFQYYEKEERGRGNFPDRFSARQFPNYSSELNVNALLLGDSALYLCASSWLGLAMYEQYFGPGTRLTVT.

The chain combines TRBV5-1 with TRBJ1-2, with D possibly TRBD1 on 6 matching bases. Germline CDR1 SGHRS, CDR2 YFSETQ. CDR3 length: 12 amino acids. Between the trimmed V and J ends, which lost 2 bases and 8 bases, there was a span of 10 bases. The CDR3, as DNA: TGCGCCAGCAGCTTAGCCGGGGGCGGCTACACCTTC. It specifies CASSLAGGGYTF.

J is TRBJ2-1 and V is TRBV11-3; 8 nucleotides agree with TRBD1. Trimming took 4 bases from V and 8 from J; bases not matched to a gene: 13. The CDR3 totals 16 residues. CDR1 and CDR2 from the germline V gene are SGHNT and YENEEA. The CDR3 sequence: CASSSRGLRFDYEQFF. The CDR3 DNA reads TGTGCCAGCAGCTCCAGGGGGCTCAGGTTCGACTATGAGCAGTTCTTC.

This chain joins TRBV2 and TRBJ1-5; maybe TRBD1 (5 bases). Germline CDR1 is SNHLY and CDR2 is FYNNEI. This CDR3 comprises 13 residues. Trimming shortened V by 10 bases and J by 4 bases, and 14 bases separated the two germline ends. DNA of the CDR3: TGTGCCACCAAGACAGAGAAGAATCAGCCCCAGCATTTT. It yields the protein CATKTEKNQPQHF.